This TCR beta chain derives from a study of Tregs in tolerant kidney transplant recipients. Study outcomes and limitations: Findings come from small patient numbers and require larger validation.

To note about this clone: Its antigen is undetermined.

TCRdb keeps only in-frame clones here, not all; method: immunoSEQ multiplex PCR. The sample consists of about 56,000 clones, about 83% of them appearing once. The sequenced sample consisted of CD4+ T cells from blood. The sequence came from a human donor in good health.

DNA for the CDR3: TGCAGCGTTGCGACTAGCGGGAGTGGAGAGACCCAGTACTTC. This gives the protein CSVATSGSGETQYF. This chain connects TRBV29-1 to TRBJ2-5; 12 positions match TRBD2. V dropped 4 bases and J dropped 4; count of bases not matched to a gene: 4. The CDR3 sequence is 14 residues long. Germline CDR1 SQVTM, CDR2 ANQGSEA.